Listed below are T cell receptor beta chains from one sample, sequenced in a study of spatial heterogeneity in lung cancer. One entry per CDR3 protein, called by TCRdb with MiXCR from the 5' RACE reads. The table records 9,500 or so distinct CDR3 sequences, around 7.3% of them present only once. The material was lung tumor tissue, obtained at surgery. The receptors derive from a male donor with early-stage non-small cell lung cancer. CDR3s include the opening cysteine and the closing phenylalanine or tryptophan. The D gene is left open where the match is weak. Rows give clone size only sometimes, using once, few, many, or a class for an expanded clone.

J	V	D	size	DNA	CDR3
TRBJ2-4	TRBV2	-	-	TGTGCCAGCAGAGAATCTGAGGGAAACATTCAGTACTTC	CASRESEGNIQYF
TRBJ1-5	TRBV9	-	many	TGTGCCAGCAGCGTAGTATCCCTTAGCAATCAGCCCCAGCATTTT	CASSVVSLSNQPQHF
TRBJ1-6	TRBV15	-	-	TGTGCCACCAGCAGAGAGGCCTATAATTCACCCCTCCACTTT	CATSREAYNSPLHF
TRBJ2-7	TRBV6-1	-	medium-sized	TGTGCCAGCAGTGTAGGCGGGAAATACGAGCAGTACTTC	CASSVGGKYEQYF
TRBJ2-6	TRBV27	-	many	TGTGCCAGCCTAGCGCTGTCAAAAGGTGGGGCCAACGTCCTGACTTTC	CASLALSKGGANVLTF
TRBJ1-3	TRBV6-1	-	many	TGTGCCAGCAGTCTCCAGGGAGGAAACACCATATATTTT	CASSLQGGNTIYF
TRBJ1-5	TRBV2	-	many	TGTGCCAGCAGTGCTTACAGTAGCAATCAGCCCCAGCATTTT	CASSAYSSNQPQHF
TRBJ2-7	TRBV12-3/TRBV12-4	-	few	TGTGCCAGCAGTTTAGAGGGACTCTCCTACGAGCAGTACTTC	CASSLEGLSYEQYF
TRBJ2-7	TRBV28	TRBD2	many	TGTGCCAGCAGGCGGGACTACTACGAGCAGTACTTC	CASRRDYYEQYF
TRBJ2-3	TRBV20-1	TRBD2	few	TGCAGTGCTACCCCACTAGCGGGAAGTACAGATACGCAGTATTTT	CSATPLAGSTDTQYF
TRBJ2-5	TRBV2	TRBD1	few	TGTGCCAGCAGTGACGCGGCGGCAGGGGGCCGGGAGACCCAGTACTTC	CASSDAAAGGRETQYF
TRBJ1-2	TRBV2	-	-	TGTGCCAGCAGATTTGGGGCGGGGAATGGCTACACCTTC	CASRFGAGNGYTF
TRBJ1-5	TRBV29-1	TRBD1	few	TGCAGCGTTGGGACAGGGTCTGGAAATCAGCCCCAGCATTTT	CSVGTGSGNQPQHF
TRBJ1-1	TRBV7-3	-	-	TGTGCCAGCAGCCTGACTAAATACACTGAAGCTTTCTTT	CASSLTKYTEAFF
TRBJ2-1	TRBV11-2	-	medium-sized	TGTGCCAGCAGCCTTACGGGACTCATCTACAATGAGCAGTTCTTC	CASSLTGLIYNEQFF